This TCR beta chain was captured by sequencing in a study of T cells in Graves' hyperthyroidism and ophthalmopathy. V trimming: 5 bases; J trimming: 8 bases; junction bases outside the gene matches: 7. Germline V CDR1 and CDR2: SGHAT, FQNNGV. The CDR3 sequence is 14 residues long. RNA transcripts served as the template for amplifying TCR beta CDR3 regions. First-round RT-PCR of the TCR CDR3 relied on the HTBI primer set. TCRdb processed the multiplex PCR reads anew with MiXCR; each CDR3 protein has one entry. This table has approximately 510,000 distinct CDR3 sequences, around 20% appearing once. The sample holds a few counts of this clonotype.

This TCR was sampled from a man aged 18 to 29 with Graves' hyperthyroidism. The V call is TRBV11-2, the J call TRBJ1-2; 11 bases match TRBD1. Sequenced material: blood. CDR3 protein: CASSTGQGAGGYTF. The CDR3 DNA follows: TGTGCCAGCAGCACCGGACAGGGGGCCGGGGGCTACACCTTC. Supplemented by reference TRBV11-2 and TRBJ1-2, the full variable domain reads EAGVAQSPRYKIIEKRQSVAFWCNPISGHATLYWYQQILGQGPKLLIQFQNNGVVDDSQLPKDRFSAERLKGVDSTLKIQPAKLEDSAVYLCASSTGQGAGGYTFGSGTRLTVV.